The clone carrying this T cell receptor (beta chain) was detected a few times. Its antigen is unidentified. Germline V gene data show CDR1 as MDHEN and CDR2 as SYDVKM. The CDR3 loop spans 13 amino acids. Deletions cut 10 bases from V and 3 bases from J, with 10 bases between. This sample is drawn from a study of blood T cells in healthy people across ages. Study outcomes and limitations: Per million T cells, TCR beta diversity dropped about linearly as age rose. It was held that diversity estimates obtained from one million T cells represented underestimates.

Next came a second PCR, run for about 7 to 12 cycles, which used a sample-barcoded 5' primer along with a J-beta primer mix. TCRdb analysed the 5' RACE reads with MiXCR anew, one entry per CDR3 protein. In the table there are about 1.8 million distinct CDR3 sequences, about 50% of which are singletons. The sequence came from a woman in her forties in good health. The V call is TRBV28, the J call TRBJ2-6; possibly TRBD1 for D (5 bases). Sequencing was performed on blood. The CDR3 DNA reads TGTGCCACCAGGGTTTTTGGGGCCAACGTCCTGACTTTC. It is translated as CATRVFGANVLTF. The whole variable domain, remainder taken from reference TRBV28 and TRBJ2-6, is DVKVTQSSRYLVKRTGEKVFLECVQDMDHENMFWYRQDPGLGLRLIYFSYDVKMKEKGDIPEGYSVSREKKERFSLILESASTNQTSMYLCATRVFGANVLTFGAGSRLTVL.